This T cell receptor beta chain was retrieved from a study of cytomegalovirus exposure and HLA in healthy donors. Study-wide results and caveats: Earlier analysis looked at TCR beta V segments, and most were productive about 87% or about 30% of the time. An analysis that was carried out later associated 16,000 or so TCR beta sequences with HLA alleles at 0.05 false discovery rate.

Germline values: CDR1 PRHDT, CDR2 FYEKMQ (reference sequence). Unmatched junction bases numbered 5, after V lost 4 bases and J lost 4 bases. The CDR3 covers 16 residues. On this clone: The target antigen is unknown.

In the PCR, 60 Vbeta and 13 Jbeta primers were used. Generated by immunoSEQ multiplex PCR, the TCRdb table keeps only in-frame clones and is missing some. Of about 120,000 clones in the sample, roughly 80% are singletons; the top ten hold 4%. This sequence originates from a man aged 18 to 35 in good health and CMV-seropositive. Sequencing was performed on PBMCs. The rearrangement uses TRBV13 and TRBJ2-1; 12 nucleotides agree with TRBD2. CDR3 bases: TGTGCCAGCAGCTCTAAGGGACTAGCGGGTTACAATGAGCAGTTCTTC. It is translated as CASSSKGLAGYNEQFF. The entire variable domain, with the rest obtained from reference TRBV13 and TRBJ2-1, is as follows: AAGVIQSPRHLIKEKRETATLKCYPIPRHDTVYWYQQGPGQDPQFLISFYEKMQSDKGSIPDRFSAQQFSDYHSELNMSSLELGDSALYFCASSSKGLAGYNEQFFGPGTRLTVL.